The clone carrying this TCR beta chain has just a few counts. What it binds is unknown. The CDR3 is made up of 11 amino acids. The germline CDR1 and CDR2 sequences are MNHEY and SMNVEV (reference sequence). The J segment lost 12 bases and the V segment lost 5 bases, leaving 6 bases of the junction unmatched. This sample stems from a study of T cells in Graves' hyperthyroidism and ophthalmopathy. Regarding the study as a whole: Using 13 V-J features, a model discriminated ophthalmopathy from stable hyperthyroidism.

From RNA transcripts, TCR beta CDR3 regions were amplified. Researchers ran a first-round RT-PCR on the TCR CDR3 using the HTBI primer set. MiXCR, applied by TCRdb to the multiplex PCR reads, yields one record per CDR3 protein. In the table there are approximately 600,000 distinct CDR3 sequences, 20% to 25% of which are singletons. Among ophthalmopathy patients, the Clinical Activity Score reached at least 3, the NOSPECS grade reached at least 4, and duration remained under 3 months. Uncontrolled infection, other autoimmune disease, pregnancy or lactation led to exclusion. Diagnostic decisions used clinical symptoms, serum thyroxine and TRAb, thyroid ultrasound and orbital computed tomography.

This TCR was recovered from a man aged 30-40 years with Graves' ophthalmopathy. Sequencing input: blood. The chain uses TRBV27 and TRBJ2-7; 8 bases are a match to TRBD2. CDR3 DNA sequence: TGTGCCAGCAGTCAGGGACTAGGGCGGTACTTC. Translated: CASSQGLGRYF.